The 14 T cell receptor beta chains below all came from one sample that was sequenced in a study of glioma-infiltrating T cells after dendritic cell vaccination (dated by TCRdb to about 2016). The library was generated by the immunoSEQ multiplex PCR assay. The immuneACCESS repertoire file appears here via TCRdb, limited to in-frame rearrangements. These files lack a portion of the clones; in checked studies, under half of the deficit traces to unresolved V genes, and the cause of the others is not known. The sample records about 82,000 clones, approximately 90% of which are singletons. 3% to 4% of the sample rests with the top ten. Sequencing was performed on blood, taken before dendritic cell vaccination. The source is a human donor with glioblastoma.

The chain links TRBV9 to TRBJ1-1; 7 bases align to TRBD1. The V gene end was trimmed by 2 bases and the J gene end by 5 bases; junction bases not matched to a gene: 6. The CDR3 extends over 14 amino acids. Germline CDR1 reads SGDLS; CDR2 reads YYNGEE. The CDR3 loop is CASSVQGELTEAFF. The DNA for the CDR3 is TGTGCCAGCAGCGTTCAGGGGGAATTGACTGAAGCTTTCTTT.

Of note for this clone: Other DNA variants within this sample encode the same CDR3. The CDR3 sequence is CASSLTGGPFETQYF. The DNA for the CDR3 is TGTGCCAGCAGCCTCACGGGGGGACCGTTCGAGACCCAGTACTTC. The chain employs TRBV7-2 and TRBJ2-5; 7 bases match TRBD2. The CDR3 sequence is 15 residues long. V was pared by 5 bases and J by 5 bases, with 11 bases of the junction left unmatched. The germline V gene has CDR1 SGHTA and CDR2 FQGNSA.

The V gene is TRBV30, the J gene TRBJ2-7, with 7 bases aligning to TRBD2. The V gene end was trimmed by 2 bases and the J gene end by 2 bases; junction bases not matched to a gene: 6. Germline CDR1 is GTSNPN and CDR2 is SVGIG (reference sequence). The CDR3 has 14 residues. CDR3 nucleotides: TGTGCCTGGAGTCTCGGGAGGCTAACCTACGAGCAGTACTTC. This encodes CAWSLGRLTYEQYF.

The table lists this clone with a count of one. The CDR3: CASSTLVGEAFF. DNA of the CDR3: TGTGCCAGTAGTACTCTAGTTGGTGAAGCTTTCTTT. V usage is TRBV19 and J usage is TRBJ1-1; D gene ambiguous. The germline CDR1 and CDR2 sequences are LNHDA and SQIVND (reference sequence). The CDR3 covers 12 residues. Between the trimmed V and J ends, which lost 4 bases and 7 bases, there was a span of 10 bases.

The rearrangement links TRBV10-2 to TRBJ1-2, with 7 bases aligning to TRBD1. This CDR3 comprises 13 residues. The germline gives CDR1 WSHSY, CDR2 SAAADI. J lost 3 bases, V lost 6 bases, and 4 bases had no gene match. In nucleotides, the CDR3 is TGCGCCAGCAGCCGACAGGGCGACTATGGCTACACCTTC. It translates to CASSRQGDYGYTF.

This rearrangement joins TRBV21-1 to TRBJ1-1; TRBD1, the D gene given by the table, was not confirmed from the DNA. TRBV21-1 is a listed pseudogene. This CDR3 contains 17 residues. The CDR3 is CASSNRDMKQQRAEAFF. Written as DNA, the CDR3 is TGTGCCAGCAGCAACCGGGACATGAAGCAGCAGAGGGCTGAAGCTTTCTTT.

This clone was counted a few times. V and J are TRBV7-3 and TRBJ2-5; 7 bases match TRBD2. After removal of 5 bases from V and 5 bases from J, the junction contained 5 bases not matched to a gene. CDR1 is SGHTA, CDR2 FQGTGA, per germline. The CDR3 spans 13 residues. The chain's CDR3 is CASSKRGGETQYF. The DNA for the CDR3 is TGTGCCAGCAGCAAAAGGGGAGGGGAGACCCAGTACTTC.

This rearrangement joins TRBV27 to TRBJ2-7; D ambiguous. The CDR3 runs to 17 residues. Germline V CDR1 and CDR2: MNHEY, SMNVEV (reference sequence). V lost 3 bases and J lost 10, with 28 bases in between. In DNA, the CDR3 is TGTGCCAGCAGTTTGAGAGCGCCCCGCATAAGCTCCTACGCCCAGTACTTC. The encoded protein is CASSLRAPRISSYAQYF.

The gene calls are TRBV18 and TRBJ2-7; 13 bases are shared with TRBD2. Germline V CDR1 and CDR2: KGHSH, LQKENI. V trimming: 0 bases; J trimming: 5 bases; junction bases outside the gene matches: 4. The CDR3 extends over 16 amino acids. The CDR3 protein is CASSPPGLAGDHEQYF. In nucleotides, the CDR3 is TGTGCCAGCTCACCACCTGGACTAGCGGGAGACCACGAGCAGTACTTC.

This clone has only a few counts. The chain combines TRBV5-1 with TRBJ2-6, with a weak D call TRBD2 (6 bases). The CDR3 loop spans 19 amino acids. V lost 4 bases and J lost 4, with 24 bases in between. Germline CDR1 reads SGHRS; CDR2 reads YFSETQ. CDR3 nucleotide sequence: TGCGCCAGCAGCATTCGGACCAACCCAGGAGGGACCGGGGCCAACGTCCTGACTTTC. It encodes CASSIRTNPGGTGANVLTF. Combining the CDR3 with reference TRBV5-1 and TRBJ2-6 gives the whole variable domain KAGVTQTPRYLIKTRGQQVTLSCSPISGHRSVSWYQQTPGQGLQFLFEYFSETQRNKGNFPGRFSGRQFSNSRSEMNVSTLELGDSALYLCASSIRTNPGGTGANVLTFGAGSRLTVL.

The rearrangement links TRBV30 to TRBJ1-1; TRBD1 matches 9 bases. CDR1 and CDR2 (germline): GTSNPN, SVGIG (reference sequence). The CDR3 sequence is 14 residues long. V lost 3 bases and J lost 4; bases outside the gene matches: 6. Here the CDR3 DNA reads TGTGCCTGGAGCACCGGGACAGGGTTCACTGAAGCTTTCTTT. This encodes CAWSTGTGFTEAFF.

The chain couples TRBV5-4 to TRBJ1-2; no clear D. From germline, CDR1 is SGHNT and CDR2 YYREEE (reference sequence). CDR3 size: 15 residues. V was pared by 0 bases and J by 4 bases, with 13 bases between. CDR3 nucleotides: TGTGCCAGCAGCTTGGGGCAGGATAGTACCTATGGCTACACCTTC. As protein: CASSLGQDSTYGYTF.

This clone has a single count. This chain links TRBV9 with TRBJ2-7; 7 bases map to TRBD1. Trimming took 4 bases from V and 6 from J; bases not matched to a gene: 13. This CDR3 is built from 15 residues. The V gene's germline CDR1 is SGDLS and CDR2 YYNGEE. This CDR3 is CASSSPNRGRGEQYF. DNA for the CDR3: TGTGCCAGCAGCTCGCCAAACAGGGGTAGGGGCGAGCAGTACTTC.

The chain carries TRBV19 and TRBJ1-1, with unresolved D. The CDR3 length is 14 residues. V was cut by 4 bases and J by 8 bases, with 17 bases left in between. Germline CDR1 LNHDA, CDR2 SQIVND (reference sequence). The CDR3 nucleotides are TGTGCCAGTAGTACCCAGGTTCTTAGATCCGAAGCTTTCTTT. It codes for CASSTQVLRSEAFF.